This T cell receptor (beta chain) was found in a study of cytomegalovirus exposure and HLA in healthy donors. In the PCR, 60 Vbeta and 13 Jbeta primers were used. Method: immunoSEQ multiplex PCR; TCRdb's copy keeps in-frame clones and lacks some. The sample carries around 190,000 clones, about 86% recorded once. The CDR3 totals 13 residues. From germline, CDR1 is MDHEN and CDR2 SYDVKM. This TCR came from a man in his forties or fifties in good health and CMV-seropositive. The material sequenced was PBMCs. The chain links TRBV28 to TRBJ1-5; 9 bases align to TRBD1. The DNA for the CDR3 is TGTTGTTCCGGGACAGGGACCCGTGGGCCCCAGCATTTT. Translated: CCSGTGTRGPQHF.